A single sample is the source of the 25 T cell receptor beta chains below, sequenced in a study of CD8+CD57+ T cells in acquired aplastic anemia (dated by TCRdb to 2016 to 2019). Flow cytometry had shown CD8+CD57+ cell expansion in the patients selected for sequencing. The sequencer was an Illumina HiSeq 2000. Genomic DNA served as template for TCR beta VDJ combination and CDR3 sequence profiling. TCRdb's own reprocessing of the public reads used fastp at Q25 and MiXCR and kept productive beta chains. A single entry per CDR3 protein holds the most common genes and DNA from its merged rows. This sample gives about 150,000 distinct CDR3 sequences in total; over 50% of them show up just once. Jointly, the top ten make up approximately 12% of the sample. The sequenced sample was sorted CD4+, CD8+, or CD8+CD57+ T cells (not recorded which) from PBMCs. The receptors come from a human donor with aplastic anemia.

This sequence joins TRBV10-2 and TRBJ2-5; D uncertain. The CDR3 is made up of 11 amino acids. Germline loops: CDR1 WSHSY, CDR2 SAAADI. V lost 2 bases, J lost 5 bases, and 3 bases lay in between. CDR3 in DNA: TGCGCCAGCAGTGAGATGGAGACCCAGTACTTC. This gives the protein CASSEMETQYF.

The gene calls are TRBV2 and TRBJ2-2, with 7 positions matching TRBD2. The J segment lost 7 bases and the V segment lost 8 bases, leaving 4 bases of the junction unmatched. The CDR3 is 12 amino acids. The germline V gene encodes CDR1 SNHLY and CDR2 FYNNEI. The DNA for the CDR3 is TGTGCCAGCCCGGGGGGAAACGGGGAGCTGTTTTTT. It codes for CASPGGNGELFF.

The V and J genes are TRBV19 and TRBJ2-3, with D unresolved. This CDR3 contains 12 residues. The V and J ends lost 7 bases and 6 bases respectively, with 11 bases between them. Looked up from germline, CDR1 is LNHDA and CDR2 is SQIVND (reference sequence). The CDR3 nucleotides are TGTGCCAGTAAGGTCGAGACGGATACGCAGTATTTT. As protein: CASKVETDTQYF.

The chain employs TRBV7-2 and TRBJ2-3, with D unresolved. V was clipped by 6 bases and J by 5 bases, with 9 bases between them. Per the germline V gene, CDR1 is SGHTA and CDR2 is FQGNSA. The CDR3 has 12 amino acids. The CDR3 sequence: CASSSLIDTQYF. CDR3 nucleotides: TGTGCCAGCAGTTCTTTGATAGATACGCAGTATTTT. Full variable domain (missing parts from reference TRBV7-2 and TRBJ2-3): GAGVSQSPSNKVTEKGKDVELRCDPISGHTALYWYRQSLGQGLEFLIYFQGNSAPDKSGLPSDRFSAERTGGSVSTLTIQRTQQEDSAVYLCASSSLIDTQYFGPGTRLTVL.

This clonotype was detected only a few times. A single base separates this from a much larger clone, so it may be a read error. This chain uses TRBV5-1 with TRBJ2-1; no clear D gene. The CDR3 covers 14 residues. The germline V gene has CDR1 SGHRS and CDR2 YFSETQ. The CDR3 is CASSLRPTYNEQSF. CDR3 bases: TGCGCCAGCAGCTTGCGTCCAACTTACAATGAGCAGTCCTTC.

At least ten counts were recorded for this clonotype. CDR3 amino acids: CASSPGQGSSSYTF. The DNA of the CDR3 is TGCGCCAGCAGCCCGGGACAAGGATCCTCATCCTACACCTTC. The rearrangement uses TRBV5-1 and TRBJ1-2; perhaps TRBD1 as D (6 bases). The V end was cut by 4 bases, the J end by 10 bases, with 20 bases between. Germline values: CDR1 SGHRS, CDR2 YFSETQ. The CDR3 runs 14 residues. Drawing the rest from reference TRBV5-1 and TRBJ1-2, the complete variable domain is KAGVTQTPRYLIKTRGQQVTLSCSPISGHRSVSWYQQTPGQGLQFLFEYFSETQRNKGNFPGRFSGRQFSNSRSEMNVSTLELGDSALYLCASSPGQGSSSYTFGSGTRLTVV.

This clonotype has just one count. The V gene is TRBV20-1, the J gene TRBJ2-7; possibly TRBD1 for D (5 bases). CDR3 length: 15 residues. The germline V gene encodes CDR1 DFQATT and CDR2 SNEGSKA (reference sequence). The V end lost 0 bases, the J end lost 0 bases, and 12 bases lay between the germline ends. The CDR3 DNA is TGCAGTGCTAGAGATGGGGCCGAGATCTCCTACGAGCAGTACTTC. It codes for CSARDGAEISYEQYF.

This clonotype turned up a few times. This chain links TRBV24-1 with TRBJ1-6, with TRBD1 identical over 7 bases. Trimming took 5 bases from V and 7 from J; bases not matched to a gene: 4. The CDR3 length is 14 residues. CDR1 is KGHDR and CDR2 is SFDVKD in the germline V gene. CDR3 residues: CATSGTGQNSPLHF. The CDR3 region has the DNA TGTGCCACCAGTGGGACAGGCCAGAATTCACCCCTCCACTTT.

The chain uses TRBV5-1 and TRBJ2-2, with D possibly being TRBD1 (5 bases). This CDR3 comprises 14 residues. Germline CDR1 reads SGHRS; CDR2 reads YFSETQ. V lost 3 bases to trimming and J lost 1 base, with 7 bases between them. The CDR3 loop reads CASSSGWNTGELFF. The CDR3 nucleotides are TGCGCCAGCAGCTCAGGGTGGAACACCGGGGAGCTGTTTTTT.

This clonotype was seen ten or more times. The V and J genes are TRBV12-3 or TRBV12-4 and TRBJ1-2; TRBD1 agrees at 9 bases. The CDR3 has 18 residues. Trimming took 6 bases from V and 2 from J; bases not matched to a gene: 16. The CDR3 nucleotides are TGTGCCAGCAGGGTCCGGGACAGGGTCTTTGGCGGGAACTATGGCTACACCTTC. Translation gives CASRVRDRVFGGNYGYTF.

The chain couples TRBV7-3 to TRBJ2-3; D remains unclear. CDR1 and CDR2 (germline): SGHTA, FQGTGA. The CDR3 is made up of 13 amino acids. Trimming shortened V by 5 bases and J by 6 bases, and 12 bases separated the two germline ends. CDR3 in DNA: TGTGCCAGCAGCCGTGCCGGTGGGGATACGCAGTATTTT. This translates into CASSRAGGDTQYF. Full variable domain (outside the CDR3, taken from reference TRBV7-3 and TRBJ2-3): GAGVSQTPSNKVTEKGKYVELRCDPISGHTALYWYRQSLGQGPEFLIYFQGTGAADDSGLPNDRFFAVRPEGSVSTLKIQRTERGDSAVYLCASSRAGGDTQYFGPGTRLTVL.

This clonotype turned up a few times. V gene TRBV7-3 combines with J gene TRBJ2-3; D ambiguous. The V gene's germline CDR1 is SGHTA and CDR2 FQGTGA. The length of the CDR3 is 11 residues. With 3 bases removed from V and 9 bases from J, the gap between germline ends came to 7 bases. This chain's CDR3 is CASSLSVTQYF. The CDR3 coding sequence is TGTGCCAGCAGCTTGTCGGTGACGCAGTATTTT.

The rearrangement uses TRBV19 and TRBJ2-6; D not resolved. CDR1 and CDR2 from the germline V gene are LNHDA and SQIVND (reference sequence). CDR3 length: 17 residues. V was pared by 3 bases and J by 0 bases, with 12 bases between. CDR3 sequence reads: CASSIRVGNSGANVLTF. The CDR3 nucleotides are TGTGCCAGTAGTATTAGGGTCGGCAACTCTGGGGCCAACGTCCTGACTTTC.

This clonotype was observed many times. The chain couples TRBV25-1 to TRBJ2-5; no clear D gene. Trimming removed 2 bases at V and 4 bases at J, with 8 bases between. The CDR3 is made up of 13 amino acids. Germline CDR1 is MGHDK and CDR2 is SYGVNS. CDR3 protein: CASSELGTETQYF. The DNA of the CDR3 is TGTGCCAGCAGTGAACTGGGAACAGAGACCCAGTACTTC. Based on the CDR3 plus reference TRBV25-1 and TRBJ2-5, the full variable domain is EADIYQTPRYLVIGTGKKITLECSQTMGHDKMYWYQQDPGMELHLIHYSYGVNSTEKGDLSSESTVSRIRTEHFPLTLESARPSHTSQYLCASSELGTETQYFGPGTRLLVL.

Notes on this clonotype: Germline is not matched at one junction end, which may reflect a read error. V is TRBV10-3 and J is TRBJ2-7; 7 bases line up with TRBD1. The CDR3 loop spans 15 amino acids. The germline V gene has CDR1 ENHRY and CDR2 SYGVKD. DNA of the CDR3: TGTGCCATCGGTAATGTGACAGGGCCCTCCTACGAGCGGTACTTC. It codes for CAIGNVTGPSYERYF.

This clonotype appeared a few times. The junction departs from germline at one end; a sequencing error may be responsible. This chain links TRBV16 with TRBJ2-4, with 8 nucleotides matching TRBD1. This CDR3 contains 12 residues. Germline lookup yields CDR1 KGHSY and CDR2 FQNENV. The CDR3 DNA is TGTGCCAGCAGCCAAATACAGGGGGAAGAGAACTTC. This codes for CASSQIQGEENF.

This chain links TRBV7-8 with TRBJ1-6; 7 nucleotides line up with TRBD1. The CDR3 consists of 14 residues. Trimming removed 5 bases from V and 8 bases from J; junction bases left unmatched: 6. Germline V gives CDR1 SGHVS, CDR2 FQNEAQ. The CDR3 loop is CASSRDRVDSPLHF. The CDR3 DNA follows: TGTGCCAGCAGCAGAGACAGGGTGGATTCACCCCTCCACTTT.

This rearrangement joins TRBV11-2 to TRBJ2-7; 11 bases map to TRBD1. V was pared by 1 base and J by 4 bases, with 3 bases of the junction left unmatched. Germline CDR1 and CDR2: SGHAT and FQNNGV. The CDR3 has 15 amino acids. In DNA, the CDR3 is TGTGCCAGCAGCTTAGGTGGGACAGGGGGATACGAGCAGTACTTC. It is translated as CASSLGGTGGYEQYF.

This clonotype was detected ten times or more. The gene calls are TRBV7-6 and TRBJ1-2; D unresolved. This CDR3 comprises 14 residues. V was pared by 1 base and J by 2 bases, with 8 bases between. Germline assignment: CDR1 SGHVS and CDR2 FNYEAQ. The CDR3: CASSLGSGNYGYTF. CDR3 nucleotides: TGTGCCAGCAGCTTAGGGTCCGGAAACTATGGCTACACCTTC.

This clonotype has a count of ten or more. For the CDR3, the DNA is TGTGCCAGCAGTTTAGGGGACAGTGGATCTGAAGCTTTCTTT. Translating gives CASSLGDSGSEAFF. The V and J genes are TRBV12-3 or TRBV12-4 and TRBJ1-1; 7 bases align to TRBD1. This CDR3 region has 14 residues. V shed 1 base, J shed 6 bases, and the junction held 5 bases outside the gene matches.

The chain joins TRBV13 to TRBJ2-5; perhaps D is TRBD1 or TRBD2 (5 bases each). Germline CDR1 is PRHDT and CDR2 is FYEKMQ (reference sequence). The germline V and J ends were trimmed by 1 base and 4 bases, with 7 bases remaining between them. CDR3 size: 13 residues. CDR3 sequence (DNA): TGTGCCAGCAGCTTAGCGGGGCCAGAGACCCAGTACTTC. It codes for CASSLAGPETQYF. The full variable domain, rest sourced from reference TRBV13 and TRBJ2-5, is AAGVIQSPRHLIKEKRETATLKCYPIPRHDTVYWYQQGPGQDPQFLISFYEKMQSDKGSIPDRFSAQQFSDYHSELNMSSLELGDSALYFCASSLAGPETQYFGPGTRLLVL.

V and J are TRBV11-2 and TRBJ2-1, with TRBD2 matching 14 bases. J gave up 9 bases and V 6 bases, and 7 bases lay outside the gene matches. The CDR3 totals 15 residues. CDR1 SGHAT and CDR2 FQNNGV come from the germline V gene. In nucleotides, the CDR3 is TGTGCCAGCAGAGCGACTAGCGGGGGGGCGAGTGAGCAGTTCTTC. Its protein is CASRATSGGASEQFF.

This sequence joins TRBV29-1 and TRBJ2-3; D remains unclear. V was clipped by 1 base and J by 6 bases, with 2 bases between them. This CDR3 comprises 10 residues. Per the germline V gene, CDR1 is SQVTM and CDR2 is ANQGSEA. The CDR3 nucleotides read TGCAGCGTTGAAGGGGATACGCAGTATTTT. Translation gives CSVEGDTQYF.

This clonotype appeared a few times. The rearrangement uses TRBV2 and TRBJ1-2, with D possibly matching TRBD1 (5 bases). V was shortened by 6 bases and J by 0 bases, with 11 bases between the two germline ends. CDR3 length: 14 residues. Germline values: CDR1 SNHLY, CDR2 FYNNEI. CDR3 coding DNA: TGTGCCAGCAGCGAGCCGGGACCTAACTATGGCTACACCTTC. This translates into CASSEPGPNYGYTF.

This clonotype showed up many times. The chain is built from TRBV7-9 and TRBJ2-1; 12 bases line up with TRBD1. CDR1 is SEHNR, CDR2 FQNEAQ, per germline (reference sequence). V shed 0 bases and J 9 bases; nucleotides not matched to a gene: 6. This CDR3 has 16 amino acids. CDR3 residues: CASSLAGTGGLVEQFF. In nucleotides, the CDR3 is TGTGCCAGCAGCTTAGCCGGGACAGGGGGCTTGGTTGAGCAGTTCTTC.